These T cell receptor beta chains were read from a single sample in a study of identical twins. TCRdb reprocessed the 5' RACE reads with MiXCR, giving one entry per CDR3 protein. The repertoire includes about 570,000 distinct CDR3 sequences, 9.6% of them detected once, and around 3% sits in the top ten. In addition, the sample was reused for a study of yellow fever vaccine responses in identical twins.

The sequenced material came from PBMCs. These receptors all come from a woman aged 18-29 years in good health. Each CDR3 is given with its conserved first and last residue. D genes are given only for firm matches. Clone size is given for some rows only: seen once, a few or many times, or a class if the clone is expanded.

J: TRBJ2-7; length: 11; D: .; V: TRBV29-1; size: .; CDR3: CSVGQPYEQYF; DNA: TGCAGCGTTGGACAGCCCTACGAGCAGTACTTC
J: TRBJ1-1; length: 15; D: TRBD1; V: TRBV10-3; size: few; CDR3: CAISEIRGQNTEAFF; DNA: TGTGCCATCAGTGAGATCAGGGGGCAGAACACTGAAGCTTTCTTT
J: TRBJ1-1; length: 14; D: .; V: TRBV6-1; size: .; CDR3: CASRRQEINTEAFF; DNA: TGTGCCAGCAGGCGACAGGAGATTAACACTGAAGCTTTCTTT
J: TRBJ2-3; length: 18; D: TRBD1; V: TRBV7-8; size: many; CDR3: CASSPIETGGSLRDTQYF; DNA: TGTGCCAGCAGCCCCATCGAGACAGGGGGAAGTCTTAGGGATACGCAGTATTTT
J: TRBJ2-7; length: 15; D: TRBD1; V: TRBV27; size: .; CDR3: CASSADRGSSYEQYF; DNA: TGTGCCAGCAGCGCCGACAGGGGGTCTTCCTACGAGCAGTACTTC
J: TRBJ2-2; length: 15; D: .; V: TRBV20-1; size: few; CDR3: CSANRGTFNTGELFF; DNA: TGCAGTGCAAACCGCGGGACTTTTAACACCGGGGAGCTGTTTTTT
J: TRBJ2-7; length: 16; D: .; V: TRBV3-1; size: .; CDR3: CASSQVVDSTSYEQYF; DNA: TGTGCCAGCAGCCAAGTGGTGGACTCGACCTCCTACGAGCAGTACTTC
J: TRBJ2-1; length: 14; D: .; V: TRBV7-8; size: many; CDR3: CASSLEEKGNEQFF; DNA: TGTGCCAGCAGCTTAGAAGAAAAGGGCAATGAGCAGTTCTTC
J: TRBJ2-7; length: 13; D: .; V: TRBV29-1; size: few; CDR3: CSVDRPGRYEQYF; DNA: TGCAGCGTTGACAGGCCTGGCCGTTACGAGCAGTACTTC
J: TRBJ2-1; length: 11; D: TRBD2; V: TRBV7-8; size: few; CDR3: CASSLSGLQFF; DNA: TGTGCCAGCAGCTTATCGGGACTACAGTTCTTC
J: TRBJ2-5; length: 14; D: .; V: TRBV27; size: few; CDR3: CASSAGQLQETQYF; DNA: TGTGCCAGCAGCGCGGGACAGCTTCAAGAGACCCAGTACTTC
J: TRBJ2-5; length: 16; D: TRBD2; V: TRBV7-2; size: .; CDR3: CASSPRTSGLQETQYF; DNA: TGTGCCAGCAGCCCTAGGACTAGCGGGTTACAAGAGACCCAGTACTTC
J: TRBJ1-6; length: 15; D: .; V: TRBV7-6; size: many; CDR3: CASSPVRAGNSPLHF; DNA: TGTGCCAGCAGCCCAGTCAGGGCCGGGAATTCACCCCTCCACTTT
J: TRBJ2-7; length: 15; D: .; V: TRBV10-3; size: few; CDR3: CAIRGDSSVPYEQYF; DNA: TGTGCCATCAGGGGAGACAGCTCAGTTCCCTACGAGCAGTACTTC
J: TRBJ2-2; length: 16; D: TRBD1; V: TRBV27; size: .; CDR3: CASSSRDRGITGELFF; DNA: TGTGCCAGCAGTTCACGGGACAGGGGGATAACCGGGGAGCTGTTTTTT
J: TRBJ1-3; length: 17; D: .; V: TRBV20-1; size: .; CDR3: CSAREGGERSSGNTIYF; DNA: TGCAGTGCTAGAGAGGGTGGAGAACGGAGCTCTGGAAACACCATATATTTT
J: TRBJ2-1; length: 14; D: .; V: TRBV6-2/TRBV6-3; size: many; CDR3: CASRRLVSYNEQFF; DNA: TGTGCCAGCAGGCGACTAGTCTCCTACAATGAGCAGTTCTTC
J: TRBJ2-2; length: 13; D: .; V: TRBV6-5; size: many; CDR3: CASSSVRTGELFF; DNA: TGTGCCAGCAGTTCCGTGAGGACCGGGGAGCTGTTTTTT
J: TRBJ1-5; length: 13; D: .; V: TRBV27; size: .; CDR3: CASSRSPDQPQHF; DNA: TGTGCCAGCAGCAGAAGTCCCGATCAGCCCCAGCATTTT
J: TRBJ2-2; length: 14; D: .; V: TRBV4-2; size: few; CDR3: CASRETGNTGELFF; DNA: TGTGCCAGCAGAGAGACAGGTAACACCGGGGAGCTGTTTTTT
J: TRBJ1-6; length: 15; D: .; V: TRBV20-1; size: .; CDR3: CSATTTISYNSPLHF; DNA: TGCAGTGCTACCACTACAATCTCCTATAATTCACCCCTCCACTTT
J: TRBJ2-7; length: 17; D: TRBD2; V: TRBV20-1; size: few; CDR3: CSARRGTSGETIYEQYF; DNA: TGCAGTGCTAGAAGGGGGACTAGCGGGGAAACGATTTACGAGCAGTACTTC
J: TRBJ2-7; length: 17; D: TRBD2; V: TRBV7-8; size: .; CDR3: CASSLGTSGGRFSEQYF; DNA: TGTGCCAGCAGCTTAGGGACTAGCGGGGGGAGGTTTTCCGAGCAGTACTTC
J: TRBJ2-7; length: 16; D: TRBD2; V: TRBV6-2/TRBV6-3; size: few; CDR3: CASSFPGLARPYEQYF; DNA: TGTGCCAGCAGTTTCCCGGGACTAGCGAGACCCTACGAGCAGTACTTC
J: TRBJ2-1; length: 14; D: .; V: TRBV29-1; size: many; CDR3: CSVVWLAKHNEQFF; DNA: TGCAGCGTTGTTTGGCTAGCTAAGCACAATGAGCAGTTCTTC
J: TRBJ1-1; length: 14; D: .; V: TRBV5-5; size: .; CDR3: CASSHRQKGTEAFF; DNA: TGTGCCAGCAGTCATCGACAGAAGGGCACTGAAGCTTTCTTT
J: TRBJ2-1; length: 14; D: TRBD1; V: TRBV12-3/TRBV12-4; size: few; CDR3: CASRDRGSYNEQFF; DNA: TGTGCCAGCCGGGACAGGGGCTCCTACAATGAGCAGTTCTTC
J: TRBJ2-1; length: 12; D: TRBD2; V: TRBV5-6; size: .; CDR3: CASVLAGDEQFF; DNA: TGTGCCAGTGTGCTAGCGGGTGATGAGCAGTTCTTC
J: TRBJ2-2; length: 12; D: .; V: TRBV12-3/TRBV12-4; size: .; CDR3: CASSLSNGELFF; DNA: TGTGCCAGCAGTTTATCCAACGGGGAGCTGTTTTTT
J: TRBJ2-2; length: 17; D: TRBD2; V: TRBV29-1; size: many; CDR3: CSAEGLAGVRGTGELFF; DNA: TGCAGCGCTGAAGGGCTAGCGGGAGTTCGGGGCACCGGGGAGCTGTTTTTT
J: TRBJ2-1; length: 18; D: TRBD2; V: TRBV11-2; size: .; CDR3: CASSPLGYGGRSHNEQFF; DNA: TGTGCCAGCAGCCCCCTCGGTTATGGCGGGAGGTCCCACAATGAGCAGTTCTTC
J: TRBJ2-1; length: 14; D: TRBD1; V: TRBV5-1; size: many; CDR3: CASSSGTVNNEQFF; DNA: TGCGCCAGCAGCTCCGGGACAGTAAACAATGAGCAGTTCTTC
J: TRBJ2-7; length: 15; D: .; V: TRBV7-9; size: few; CDR3: CASSPTDWGTYEQYF; DNA: TGTGCCAGCAGCCCTACGGACTGGGGGACCTACGAGCAGTACTTC
J: TRBJ2-5; length: 15; D: .; V: TRBV5-1; size: many; CDR3: CASSLAGRSEETQYF; DNA: TGCGCCAGCAGCTTGGCGGGACGGTCAGAGGAGACCCAGTACTTC
J: TRBJ2-7; length: 17; D: TRBD2; V: TRBV6-5; size: many; CDR3: CASSSKGIAGGPYEQYF; DNA: TGTGCCAGCAGTTCAAAGGGGATAGCGGGGGGGCCCTACGAGCAGTACTTC
J: TRBJ2-2; length: 14; D: .; V: TRBV4-2; size: many; CDR3: CASSQEPGRGELFF; DNA: TGTGCCAGCAGCCAAGAGCCCGGGCGGGGGGAGCTGTTTTTT
J: TRBJ2-7; length: 13; D: .; V: TRBV3-1; size: many; CDR3: CASSHRGPYEQYF; DNA: TGTGCCAGCAGCCACCGGGGACCCTACGAGCAGTACTTC
J: TRBJ2-4; length: 16; D: .; V: TRBV29-1; size: few; CDR3: CSVDVARPGSWNIQYF; DNA: TGCAGCGTTGATGTCGCGCGCCCGGGGTCGTGGAACATTCAGTACTTC
J: TRBJ2-3; length: 14; D: TRBD2; V: TRBV6-1; size: few; CDR3: CASRRGSSTDTQYF; DNA: TGTGCCAGCAGGCGGGGGTCTAGCACAGATACGCAGTATTTT
J: TRBJ2-5; length: 13; D: TRBD1; V: TRBV11-2; size: .; CDR3: CASGQGVQETQYF; DNA: TGTGCATCGGGACAGGGGGTCCAAGAGACCCAGTACTTC
J: TRBJ2-1; length: 15; D: .; V: TRBV11-2; size: few; CDR3: CASSVLSARDNEQFF; DNA: TGTGCCAGCAGCGTCCTTTCGGCACGTGACAATGAGCAGTTCTTC
J: TRBJ2-2; length: 17; D: TRBD2; V: TRBV6-2/TRBV6-3; size: few; CDR3: CASTLLGLGSNTGELFF; DNA: TGTGCCAGCACCCTACTCGGACTAGGCTCGAACACCGGGGAGCTGTTTTTT
J: TRBJ2-3; length: 13; D: TRBD1; V: TRBV29-1; size: many; CDR3: CSVVRDRGGTQYF; DNA: TGCAGCGTTGTTCGGGACAGGGGTGGTACGCAGTATTTT
J: TRBJ2-2; length: 15; D: .; V: TRBV7-7; size: .; CDR3: CASSRDSADTGELFF; DNA: TGTGCTAGCAGCCGGGACTCCGCGGATACCGGGGAGCTGTTTTTT
J: TRBJ2-3; length: 15; D: TRBD2; V: TRBV5-1; size: many; CDR3: CASSLLAGATDTQYF; DNA: TGTGCCAGCAGCCTATTAGCGGGGGCCACAGATACGCAGTATTTT
J: TRBJ2-7; length: 14; D: .; V: TRBV7-6; size: .; CDR3: CASSPGTLTHEQYF; DNA: TGTGCCAGCAGCCCTGGGACCCTAACCCACGAGCAGTACTTC
J: TRBJ2-3; length: 15; D: .; V: TRBV10-3; size: many; CDR3: CAIKKEDASTDTQYF; DNA: TGTGCCATCAAGAAAGAGGACGCAAGCACAGATACGCAGTATTTT
J: TRBJ2-7; length: 13; D: TRBD1; V: TRBV27; size: few; CDR3: CASSLSGTAGRYF; DNA: TGTGCCAGCAGTTTATCCGGGACAGCCGGTCGGTACTTC
J: TRBJ1-1; length: 15; D: .; V: TRBV6-5; size: few; CDR3: CASSSPRRQDTEAFF; DNA: TGTGCCAGCAGTTCCCCTAGGAGACAGGACACTGAAGCTTTCTTT
J: TRBJ2-3; length: 13; D: .; V: TRBV20-1; size: .; CDR3: CSARDPSLDTQYF; DNA: TGCAGTGCTAGAGATCCCTCTCTGGATACGCAGTATTTT
J: TRBJ2-7; length: 15; D: .; V: TRBV5-1; size: many; CDR3: CASSLEATGAYEQYF; DNA: TGCGCCAGCAGCTTGGAGGCGACAGGTGCCTACGAGCAGTACTTC
J: TRBJ2-3; length: 18; D: TRBD1; V: TRBV5-1; size: few; CDR3: CASSLVGTGDPFTDTQYF; DNA: TGCGCCAGCAGCTTGGTAGGGACAGGGGACCCTTTCACAGATACGCAGTATTTT
J: TRBJ2-7; length: 14; D: .; V: TRBV6-2/TRBV6-3; size: few; CDR3: CASSISPPIYEQYF; DNA: TGTGCCAGCAGTATATCCCCCCCGATCTACGAGCAGTACTTC
J: TRBJ2-7; length: 15; D: TRBD1; V: TRBV18; size: .; CDR3: CASSPSSGQGYEQYF; DNA: TGTGCCAGCTCACCAAGTTCGGGACAGGGCTACGAGCAGTACTTC
J: TRBJ2-5; length: 15; D: TRBD1; V: TRBV5-1; size: many; CDR3: CASSWTGGARETQYF; DNA: TGCGCCAGCAGCTGGACAGGGGGCGCGAGGGAGACCCAGTACTTC